The clone carrying this T cell receptor (beta chain) was seen ten or more times. This sample was included in a study of CD8 T cells in ankylosing spondylitis. CDR1 is LGHNT, CDR2 FRNRAP, per germline. The CDR3 consists of 14 residues. Trimming took 4 bases from V and 1 from J, leaving 11 bases between them. TCRdb processed the 5' RACE reads anew with MiXCR; each CDR3 protein has one entry. This sample has some 130,000 distinct CDR3 sequences, with 7.3% found just once. The origin of this receptor is a female donor with ankylosing spondylitis or in good health (not recorded which). The chain carries TRBV12-5 and TRBJ2-7, with D possibly being TRBD1 or TRBD2 (5 bases each). Source material: blood, either unsorted or a sorted T cell fraction (not recorded which). The CDR3 sequence is CASGSGDRSYEQYF. Here the CDR3 DNA reads TGTGCTAGTGGTTCCGGGGACCGGTCCTACGAGCAGTACTTC.